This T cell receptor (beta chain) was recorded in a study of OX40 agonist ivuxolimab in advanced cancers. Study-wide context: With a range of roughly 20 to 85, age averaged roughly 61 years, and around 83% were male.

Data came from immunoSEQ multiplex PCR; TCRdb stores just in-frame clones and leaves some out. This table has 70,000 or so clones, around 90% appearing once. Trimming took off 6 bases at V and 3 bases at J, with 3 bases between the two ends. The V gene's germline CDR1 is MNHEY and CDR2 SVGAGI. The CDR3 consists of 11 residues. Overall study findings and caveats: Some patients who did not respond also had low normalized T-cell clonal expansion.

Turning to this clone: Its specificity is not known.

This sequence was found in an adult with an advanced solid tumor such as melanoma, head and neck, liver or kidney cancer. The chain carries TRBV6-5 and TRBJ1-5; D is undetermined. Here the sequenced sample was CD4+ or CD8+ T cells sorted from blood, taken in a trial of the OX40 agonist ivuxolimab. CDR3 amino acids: CASRYNQPQHF. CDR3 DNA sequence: TGTGCCAGCAGGTACAATCAGCCCCAGCATTTT.